This entry concerns a single T cell receptor (beta chain). The data are from a study of T cells after yellow fever vaccination. TCRdb re-derived calls from the 5' RACE reads in MiXCR, one entry per CDR3 protein. The profile shows about 340,000 distinct CDR3 sequences, approximately 12% of them singletons. CDR1 LNHDA and CDR2 SQIVND come from the germline V gene (reference sequence). CDR3 length: 15 residues. The V and J ends lost 5 bases and 3 bases, in that order; junction bases with no gene match: 4. This specimen was CD4+ T cells sorted from PBMCs, taken 15 days after the yellow fever booster vaccination. The source of this sequence is a man between 18 and 29 years old who received the YFV17D yellow fever vaccine. The chain is built from TRBV19 and TRBJ2-5, with 12 bases fitting TRBD2. DNA for the CDR3: TGTGCCAGTAGTGCCCGACTAGCGGGGGAAGAGACCCAGTACTTC. Its protein product is CASSARLAGEETQYF.